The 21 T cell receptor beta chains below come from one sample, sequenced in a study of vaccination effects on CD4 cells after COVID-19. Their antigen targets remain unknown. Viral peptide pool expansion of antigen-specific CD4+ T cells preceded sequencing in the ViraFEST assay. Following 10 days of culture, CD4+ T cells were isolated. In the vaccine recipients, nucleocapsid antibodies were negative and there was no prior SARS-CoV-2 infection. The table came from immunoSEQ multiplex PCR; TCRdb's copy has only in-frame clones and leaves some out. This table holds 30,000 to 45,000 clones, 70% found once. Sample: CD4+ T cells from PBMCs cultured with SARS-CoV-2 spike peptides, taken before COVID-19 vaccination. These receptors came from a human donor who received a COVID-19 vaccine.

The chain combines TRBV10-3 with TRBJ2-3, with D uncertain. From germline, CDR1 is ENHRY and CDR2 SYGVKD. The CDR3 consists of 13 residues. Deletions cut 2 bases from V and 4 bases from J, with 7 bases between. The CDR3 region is CAISELGPDTQYF. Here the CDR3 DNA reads TGTGCCATCAGTGAGCTCGGTCCAGATACGCAGTATTTT.

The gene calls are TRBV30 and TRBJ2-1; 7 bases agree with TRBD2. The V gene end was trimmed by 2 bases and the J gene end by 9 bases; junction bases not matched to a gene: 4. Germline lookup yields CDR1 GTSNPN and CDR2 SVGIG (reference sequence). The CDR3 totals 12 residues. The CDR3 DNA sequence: TGTGCCTGGAGTCGGGGGGTCATTGAGCAGTTCTTC. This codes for CAWSRGVIEQFF.

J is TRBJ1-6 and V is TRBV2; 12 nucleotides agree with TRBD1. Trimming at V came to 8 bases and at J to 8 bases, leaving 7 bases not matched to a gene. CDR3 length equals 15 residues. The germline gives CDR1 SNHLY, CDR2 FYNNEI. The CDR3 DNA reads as TGTGCCAGCCGGGACAGGGGGCTTAGTTATTCACCCCTCCACTTT. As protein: CASRDRGLSYSPLHF.

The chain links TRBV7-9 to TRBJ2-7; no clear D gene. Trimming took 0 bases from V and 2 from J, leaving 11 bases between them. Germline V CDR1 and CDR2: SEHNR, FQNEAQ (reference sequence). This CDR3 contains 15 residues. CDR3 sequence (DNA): TGTGCCAGCAGCTTAGCTTTGCGTTACGCCTACGAGCAGTACTTC. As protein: CASSLALRYAYEQYF. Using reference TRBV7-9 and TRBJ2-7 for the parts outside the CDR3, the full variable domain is DTGVSQNPRHKITKRGQNVTFRCDPISEHNRLYWYRQTLGQGPEFLTYFQNEAQLEKSRLLSDRFSAERPKGSFSTLEIQRTEQGDSAMYLCASSLALRYAYEQYFGPGTRLTVT.

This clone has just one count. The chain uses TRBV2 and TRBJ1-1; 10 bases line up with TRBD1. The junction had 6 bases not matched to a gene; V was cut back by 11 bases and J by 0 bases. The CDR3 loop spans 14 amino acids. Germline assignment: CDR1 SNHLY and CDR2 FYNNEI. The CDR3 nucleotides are TGTGCCGGGGGACAGGGGATGATGAACACTGAAGCTTTCTTT. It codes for CAGGQGMMNTEAFF.

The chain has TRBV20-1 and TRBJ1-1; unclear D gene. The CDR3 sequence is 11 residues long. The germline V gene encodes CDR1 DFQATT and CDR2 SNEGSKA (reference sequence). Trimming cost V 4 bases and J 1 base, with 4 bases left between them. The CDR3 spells CSATRNTEAFF. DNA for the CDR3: TGCAGTGCTACCAGGAACACTGAAGCTTTCTTT.

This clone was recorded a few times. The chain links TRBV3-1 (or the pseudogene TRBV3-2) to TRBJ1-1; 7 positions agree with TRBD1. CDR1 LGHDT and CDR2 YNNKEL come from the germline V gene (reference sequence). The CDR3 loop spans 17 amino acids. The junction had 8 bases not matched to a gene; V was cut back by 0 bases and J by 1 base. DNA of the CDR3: TGTGCCAGCAGCCAAGATCTTCTCGGGACAGCGAACACTGAAGCTTTCTTT. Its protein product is CASSQDLLGTANTEAFF.

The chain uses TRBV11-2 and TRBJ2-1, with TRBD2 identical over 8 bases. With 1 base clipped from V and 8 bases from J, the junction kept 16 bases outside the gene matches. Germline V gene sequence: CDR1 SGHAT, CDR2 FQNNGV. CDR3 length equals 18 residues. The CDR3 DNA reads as TGTGCCAGCAGCTTAGTAGGTAGAGGGACTAGGAGATATGATGAGCAGTTCTTC. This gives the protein CASSLVGRGTRRYDEQFF.

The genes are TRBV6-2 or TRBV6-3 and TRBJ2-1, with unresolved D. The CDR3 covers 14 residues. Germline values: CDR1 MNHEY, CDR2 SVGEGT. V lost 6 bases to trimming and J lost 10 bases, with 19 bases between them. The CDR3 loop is CASSPAGKSGEQFF. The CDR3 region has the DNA TGTGCCAGCAGCCCGGCTGGCAAATCGGGCGAGCAGTTCTTC.

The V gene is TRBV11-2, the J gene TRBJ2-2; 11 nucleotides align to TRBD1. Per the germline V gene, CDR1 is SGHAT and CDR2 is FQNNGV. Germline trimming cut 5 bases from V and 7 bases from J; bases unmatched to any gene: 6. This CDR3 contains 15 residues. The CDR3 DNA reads TGTGCCAGCAGCGGGGACAGGGGGTTGGTCGGGGAGCTGTTTTTT. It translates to CASSGDRGLVGELFF.

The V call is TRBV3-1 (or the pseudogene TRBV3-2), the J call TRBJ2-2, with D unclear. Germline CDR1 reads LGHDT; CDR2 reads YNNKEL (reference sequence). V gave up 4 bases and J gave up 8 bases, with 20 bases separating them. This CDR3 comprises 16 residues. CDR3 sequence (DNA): TGTGCCAGCAGCCCCTCGACCCGCGGACGTTCTGGGGAGCTGTTTTTT. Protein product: CASSPSTRGRSGELFF.

CDR3 nucleotide sequence: TGTGCCAGCAGCTTGGGAGGGGGAGTTACCTATAATTCACCCCTCCACTTT. Its protein is CASSLGGGVTYNSPLHF. The chain carries TRBV5-4 and TRBJ1-6; maybe TRBD1 (6 bases). The ends were cut back, 0 bases at V and 2 bases at J, with 12 bases in the middle. Germline V gene data show CDR1 as SGHNT and CDR2 as YYREEE (reference sequence). This CDR3 comprises 17 residues.

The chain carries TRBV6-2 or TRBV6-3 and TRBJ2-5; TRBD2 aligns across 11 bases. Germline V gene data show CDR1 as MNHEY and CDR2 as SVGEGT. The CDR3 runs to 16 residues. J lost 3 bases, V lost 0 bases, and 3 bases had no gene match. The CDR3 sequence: CASSYSVAGGKETQYF. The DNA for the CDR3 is TGTGCCAGCAGTTACTCTGTAGCGGGAGGGAAAGAGACCCAGTACTTC.

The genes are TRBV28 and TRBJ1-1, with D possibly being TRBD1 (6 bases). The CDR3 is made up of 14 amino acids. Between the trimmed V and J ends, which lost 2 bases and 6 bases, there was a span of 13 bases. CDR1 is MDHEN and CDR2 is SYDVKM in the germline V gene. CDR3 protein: CASSLPGGASEAFF. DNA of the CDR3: TGTGCCAGCAGTTTACCGGGGGGGGCCTCTGAAGCTTTCTTT.

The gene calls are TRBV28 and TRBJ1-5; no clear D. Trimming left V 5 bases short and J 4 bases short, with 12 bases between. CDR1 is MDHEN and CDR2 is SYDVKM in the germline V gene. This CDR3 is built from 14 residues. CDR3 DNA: TGTGCCAGCAGTCCCCGCGCGGGTAATCAGCCCCAGCATTTT. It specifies CASSPRAGNQPQHF.

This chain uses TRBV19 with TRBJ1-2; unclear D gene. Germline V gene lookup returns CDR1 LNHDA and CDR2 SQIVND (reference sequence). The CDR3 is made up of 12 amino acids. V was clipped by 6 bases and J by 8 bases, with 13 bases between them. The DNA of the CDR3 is TGTGCCAGTAGCTTCGACTTGAACGGCTACACCTTC. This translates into CASSFDLNGYTF.

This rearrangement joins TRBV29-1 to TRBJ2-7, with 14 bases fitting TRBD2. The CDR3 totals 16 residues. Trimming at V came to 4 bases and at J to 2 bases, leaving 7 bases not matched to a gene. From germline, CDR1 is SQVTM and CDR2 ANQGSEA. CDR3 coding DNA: TGCAGCGTTGGGGGGACTAGCGGGAGTTCCCCCTACGAGCAGTACTTC. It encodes CSVGGTSGSSPYEQYF.

CDR3 residues: CASSQTSSTDTQYF. CDR3 sequence (DNA): TGTGCCAGCAGCCAAACAAGTAGCACAGATACGCAGTATTTT. The chain links TRBV7-9 to TRBJ2-3; D unclear. The CDR3 is 14 residues long. CDR1 is SEHNR, CDR2 FQNEAQ, per germline (reference sequence). Trimming cost V 5 bases and J 0 bases, with 9 bases left between them. The full variable domain, in which reference TRBV7-9 and TRBJ2-3 provide the parts outside the CDR3, is DTGVSQNPRHKITKRGQNVTFRCDPISEHNRLYWYRQTLGQGPEFLTYFQNEAQLEKSRLLSDRFSAERPKGSFSTLEIQRTEQGDSAMYLCASSQTSSTDTQYFGPGTRLTVL.

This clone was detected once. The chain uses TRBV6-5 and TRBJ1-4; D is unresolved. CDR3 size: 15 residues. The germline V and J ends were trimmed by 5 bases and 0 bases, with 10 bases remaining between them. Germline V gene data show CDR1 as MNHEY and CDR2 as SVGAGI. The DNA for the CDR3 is TGTGCCAGCAGTACGGACGGCGCAACTAATGAAAAACTGTTTTTT. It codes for CASSTDGATNEKLFF.

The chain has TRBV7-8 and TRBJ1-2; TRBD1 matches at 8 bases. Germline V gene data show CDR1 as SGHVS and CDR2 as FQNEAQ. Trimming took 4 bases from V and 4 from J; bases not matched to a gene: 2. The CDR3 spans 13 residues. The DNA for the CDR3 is TGTGCCAGCAGCTCCACAGGGGGCTATGGCTACACCTTC. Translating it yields CASSSTGGYGYTF.

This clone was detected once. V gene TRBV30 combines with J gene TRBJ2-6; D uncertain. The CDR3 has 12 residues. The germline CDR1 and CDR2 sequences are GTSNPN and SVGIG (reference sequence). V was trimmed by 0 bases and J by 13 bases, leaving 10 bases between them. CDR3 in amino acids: CAWSVSGRVLTF. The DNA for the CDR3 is TGTGCCTGGAGTGTATCGGGCAGAGTCCTGACTTTC.